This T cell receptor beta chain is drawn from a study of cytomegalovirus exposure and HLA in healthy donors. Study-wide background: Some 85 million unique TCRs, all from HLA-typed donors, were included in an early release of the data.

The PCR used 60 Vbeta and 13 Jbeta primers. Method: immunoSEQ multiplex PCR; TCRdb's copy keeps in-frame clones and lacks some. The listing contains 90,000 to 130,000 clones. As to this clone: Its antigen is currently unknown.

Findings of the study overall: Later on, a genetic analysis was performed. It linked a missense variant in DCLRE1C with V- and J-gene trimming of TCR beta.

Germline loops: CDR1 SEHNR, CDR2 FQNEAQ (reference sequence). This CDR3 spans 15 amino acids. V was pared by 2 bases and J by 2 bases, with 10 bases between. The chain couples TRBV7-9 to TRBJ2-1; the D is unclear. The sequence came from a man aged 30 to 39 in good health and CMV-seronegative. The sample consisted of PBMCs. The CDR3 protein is CASSLYQATYNEQFF. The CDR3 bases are TGTGCCAGCAGCTTATACCAAGCAACCTACAATGAGCAGTTCTTC. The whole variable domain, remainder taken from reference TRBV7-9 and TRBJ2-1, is DTGVSQNPRHKITKRGQNVTFRCDPISEHNRLYWYRQTLGQGPEFLTYFQNEAQLEKSRLLSDRFSAERPKGSFSTLEIQRTEQGDSAMYLCASSLYQATYNEQFFGPGTRLTVL.